This T cell receptor (beta chain) was profiled in a study of response to subunit inactivated influenza vaccine. The CDR3 spans 14 residues. Germline V gene sequence: CDR1 DFQATT, CDR2 SNEGSKA (reference sequence). Trimming took 2 bases from V and 5 from J, leaving 14 bases between them. Comments on this clonotype: Its target is not known.

TCRdb reanalysed the RT-PCR reads using MiXCR and keeps one entry per CDR3 protein. The sample has some 500,000 distinct CDR3 sequences, roughly 27% seen once. Whole-study results and caveats: It was suggested by the authors that few new T cells are recruited by each seasonal influenza vaccination.

The sequencing here drew on CD4+ T cells sorted from PBMCs, taken more than 4 days after vaccination. This receptor was identified in a man aged 50 to 59 who received an inactivated influenza vaccine. The chain links TRBV20-1 to TRBJ2-3, with no clear D. CDR3 DNA sequence: TGCAGTGCTAGACCCTGCACTATTCTAGATACGCAGTATTTT. Its protein is CSARPCTILDTQYF.